This TCR beta chain was documented in a study of Graves' ophthalmopathy and Graves' hyperthyroidism (dated by TCRdb to the late 2010s). For the study in its entirety: Peripheral blood samples were taken at the time of initial diagnosis, before any treatment was given. A discovery set of about a hundred patients (under 45 ophthalmopathy, about 59 stable hyperthyroidism) was enrolled to explore V-J signatures distinguishing ophthalmopathy from hyperthyroidism. The 95 to 100 discovery patients were divided at random into training and test sets in a 7:3 ratio. Following sample collection, hyperthyroidism patients were given methimazole at a starting dose of 30 mg daily, and ophthalmopathy patients were given high-dose intravenous methylprednisolone. An independent validation cohort comprised some 19 hyperthyroidism patients and 15 to 17 patients who later progressed from hyperthyroidism to ophthalmopathy. TCR beta repertoire signatures were used to distinguish Graves' ophthalmopathy from Graves' hyperthyroidism and to predict progression to ophthalmopathy. In total, 135 blood samples were TCR-sequenced: under 45 ophthalmopathy, 75 hyperthyroidism and approximately 17 hyperthyroidism-to-ophthalmopathy patients. T-cell repertoires of thyroid tissue and blood were compared in 5 or 6 hyperthyroidism patients.

The paper's findings and limits, for the study overall: In validation, the model predicted ophthalmopathy progression with over 60% sensitivity and 72% to 80% specificity; approximately 12 predicted patients were CT-confirmed with GO in a median of approximately six months. Most expanded thyroid clonotypes with frequency above 0.001 were also detected in blood, suggesting blood repertoires may reflect the thyroid immune response. The 13-signature model separated ophthalmopathy from stable hyperthyroidism with approximately 90% sensitivity and 81% to 82% specificity in cross-validation, and 80%/75% in the test set. No statistical method was used to predetermine the sample size, and group allocation was not hidden from the investigators.

A patient counted as having stable hyperthyroidism if there was no progression to ophthalmopathy within 18 months of follow-up. The hyperthyroidism patients were 18 to 65 years old and newly diagnosed, with a disease duration of less than 2 months. Patients with other autoimmune diseases, uncontrolled infections, pregnancy or lactation were excluded from the study. Clinical symptoms, serum thyroxine, TRAb, thyroid ultrasound and orbital computed tomography formed the basis of the diagnosis. Using Ficoll-Paque density gradient centrifugation, PBMCs were isolated from about 9.4 ml of fresh peripheral blood. Trizol reagent was used to extract the total RNA, and its quality was then checked on an Agilent 2100 Bioanalyzer. Ten or more counts support this clonotype. Its antigen is currently not known. The record has no base qualities; no much larger clone is one base away. The germline V end is reduced by 2 bases and the J end by 5 bases; junction bases left unmatched: 8. From its cysteine to its phenylalanine, the CDR3 spans 15 amino acids. CDR3 DNA only is kept here, 45 bases in frame from base 1. Taken from the germline V gene, the CDR1 and CDR2 loops are MNHEY and SVGAGI.

For repertoire sequencing, the TCR beta CDR3 regions were amplified from RNA transcripts. The first round was an RT-PCR using HTBI primers with the Qiagen OneStep RT-PCR kit, and this first round was followed by a second-round multiplex PCR, then size selection and purification. Sequencing of the libraries was carried out on an Illumina HiSeq2000 in paired-end mode with 100 bp reads. The authors processed their data as follows. SOAPnuke was used for read processing, and reads with adapters, uncalled bases, a mean Phred below 15, or no exact constant-primer or identifier match were discarded. COPE v1.2.5 was used to merge high-quality paired reads. Each unique nucleotide sequence was defined as a clonotype, and clonotypes were aligned to IMGT TRB V, D and J references with MiTCR v1.1. Only V-J combinations with frequency above 0.0001 were analysed, covering approximately 99% of repertoires. A TCR clonal expansion and chaos score per V-J combination was defined as the ratio of F50 clonal expansion to chaos observed in the TCRdist matrix. Welch's t-statistics and random forest were used to narrow the features down to about a dozen V-J combinations, which were then fed into a naive Bayes classifier. The similarity between thyroid and blood repertoires was quantified using the Morisita-Horn index. The public reads were quality trimmed at Q25 with fastp and then assembled into clones with MiXCR by TCRdb, keeping productive beta chains. Rows are combined by CDR3 protein, so each entry shows the most common genes and DNA. These V and J calls are TCRdb output, not the study's own analysis. A total of 400,000 to 500,000 distinct CDR3 sequences appear in this sample, approximately 21% of them only once. 2.5% to 3.5% of the sample lies in the top ten.

Sample: peripheral blood. This TCR was recovered from a woman younger than 35 with stable Graves' hyperthyroidism. Donor details come from another sample of the same person, matched by shared clones. The V and J segments used are TRBV6-5 and TRBJ1-1, and 7 bases in between align with TRBD1. The DNA sequence reads TGTGCCAGCAGTTACCCCCGACAGGGAGGGACTGAAGCTTTCTTT. Its protein reads: CASSYPRQGGTEAFF.